This T cell receptor (beta chain) was identified in a study of CD8 T cells in ankylosing spondylitis. This clonotype was seen repeatedly, ten times or more. Its antigen is undetermined. Broader study findings: There was reportedly significant enrichment of clones that were disease-linked in matched ankylosing spondylitis synovial fluid. Earlier studies detected some motif variants in reactive arthritis synovial fluid and blood.

For TCR beta, libraries came from quantitative 5'-RACE with molecular barcodes. Via MiXCR, TCRdb re-called the 5' RACE reads, giving one row per CDR3 protein. The table records about 250,000 distinct CDR3 sequences, 8% to 9% of them present only once. V was trimmed by 4 bases and J by 9 bases, leaving 23 bases between them. The CDR3 is made up of 16 amino acids. Germline lookup yields CDR1 SGHRS and CDR2 YFSETQ. This chain connects TRBV5-1 to TRBJ2-1; perhaps TRBD2 as D (6 bases). The receptor comes from a female donor with ankylosing spondylitis or in good health (not recorded which). The sequenced material came from blood, either unsorted or a sorted T cell fraction (not recorded which). In nucleotides, the CDR3 is TGCGCCAGCAGCCAGCGAGCGGGTGCTCCTATAAGTGAGCAGTTCTTC. Amino acids: CASSQRAGAPISEQFF.